Listed here is a single T cell receptor (beta chain). The antigen remains unidentified. The data were obtained in a study of T-cell memory formation after mild COVID-19. The CDR3 totals 13 residues. Per the germline V gene, CDR1 is MNHNY and CDR2 is SVGAGI (reference sequence). V lost 6 bases to trimming and J lost 5 bases; unmatched junction nucleotides: 4. The study's findings and limits: Day 15 to 85 contracting clones showed balanced CD4/CD8; later expanders leaned CD4+.

TCRdb re-analysed the 5' RACE reads in MiXCR, keeping a single row per CDR3 protein. The sample includes around 310,000 distinct CDR3 sequences, more than 15% of them seen just once. Material for sequencing was PBMCs or a T cell subset sorted from them (not recorded which). The TCR was taken from a man in his late teens or twenties who had mild COVID-19 (a few samples of this study predate the infection). Cell type and time point are not known. The chain employs TRBV6-6 and TRBJ2-5; 9 bases are shared with TRBD1. This CDR3 is CASSDRGRETQYF. As DNA, the CDR3 is TGTGCCAGCAGCGACAGGGGGAGGGAGACCCAGTACTTC.